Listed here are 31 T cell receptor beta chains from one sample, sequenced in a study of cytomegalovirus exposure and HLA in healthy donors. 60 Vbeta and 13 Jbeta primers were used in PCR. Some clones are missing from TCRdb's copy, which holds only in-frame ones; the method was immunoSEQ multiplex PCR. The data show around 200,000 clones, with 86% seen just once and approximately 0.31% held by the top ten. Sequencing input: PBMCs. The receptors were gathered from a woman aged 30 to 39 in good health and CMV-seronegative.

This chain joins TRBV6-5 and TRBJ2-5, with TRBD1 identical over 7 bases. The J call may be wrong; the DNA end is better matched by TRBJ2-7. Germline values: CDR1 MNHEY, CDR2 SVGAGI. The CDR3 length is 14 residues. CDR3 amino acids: CASSYRGRGYEQYF. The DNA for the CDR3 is TGTGCCAGCAGTTACAGGGGGCGCGGGTACGAGCAGTACTTC.

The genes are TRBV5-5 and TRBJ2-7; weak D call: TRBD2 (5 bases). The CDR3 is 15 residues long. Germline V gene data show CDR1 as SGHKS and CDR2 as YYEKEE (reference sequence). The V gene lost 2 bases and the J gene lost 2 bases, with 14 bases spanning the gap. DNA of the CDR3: TGTGCCAGCAGCTTTGCTGGCACGGGGACCTACGAGCAGTACTTC. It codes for CASSFAGTGTYEQYF.

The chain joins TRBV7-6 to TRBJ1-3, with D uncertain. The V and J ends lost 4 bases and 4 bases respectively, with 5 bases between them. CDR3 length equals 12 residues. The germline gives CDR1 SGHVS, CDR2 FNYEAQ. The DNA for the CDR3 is TGTGCCAGCAGCTCGCAGGGAAACACCATATATTTT. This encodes CASSSQGNTIYF.

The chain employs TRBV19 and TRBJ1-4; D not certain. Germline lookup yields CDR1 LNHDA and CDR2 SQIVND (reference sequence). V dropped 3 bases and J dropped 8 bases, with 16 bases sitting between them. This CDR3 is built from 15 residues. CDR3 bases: TGTGCCAGTAGTATGGGAGCCGTTGGGATGGAAAAACTGTTTTTT. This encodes CASSMGAVGMEKLFF.

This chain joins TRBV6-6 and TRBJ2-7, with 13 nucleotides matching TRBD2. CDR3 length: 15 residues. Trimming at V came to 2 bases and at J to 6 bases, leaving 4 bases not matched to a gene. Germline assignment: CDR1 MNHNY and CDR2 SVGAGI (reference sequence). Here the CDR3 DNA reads TGTGCCAGCAGTTACCGGACTAGCGGGAGTTCCGAGCAGTACTTC. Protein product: CASSYRTSGSSEQYF.

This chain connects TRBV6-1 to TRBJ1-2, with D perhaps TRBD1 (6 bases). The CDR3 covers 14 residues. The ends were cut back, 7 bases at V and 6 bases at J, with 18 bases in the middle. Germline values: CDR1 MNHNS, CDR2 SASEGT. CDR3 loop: CASIWVAAGDGYTF. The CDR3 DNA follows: TGTGCCAGCATTTGGGTTGCCGCAGGGGATGGCTACACCTTC.

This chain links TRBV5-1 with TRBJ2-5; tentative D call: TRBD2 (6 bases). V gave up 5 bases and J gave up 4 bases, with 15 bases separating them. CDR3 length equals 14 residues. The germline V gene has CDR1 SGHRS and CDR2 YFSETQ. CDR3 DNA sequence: TGCGCCAGCAGTCCGGCTCTCGGGGGAGAGACCCAGTACTTC. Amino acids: CASSPALGGETQYF.

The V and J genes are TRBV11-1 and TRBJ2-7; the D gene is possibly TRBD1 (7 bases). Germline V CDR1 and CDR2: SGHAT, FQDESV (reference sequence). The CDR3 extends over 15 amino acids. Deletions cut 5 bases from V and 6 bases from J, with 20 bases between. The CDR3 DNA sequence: TGTGCCAGCAGCCAAAGACAGGGAGTGCGGGGCGAGCAGTACTTC. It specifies CASSQRQGVRGEQYF.

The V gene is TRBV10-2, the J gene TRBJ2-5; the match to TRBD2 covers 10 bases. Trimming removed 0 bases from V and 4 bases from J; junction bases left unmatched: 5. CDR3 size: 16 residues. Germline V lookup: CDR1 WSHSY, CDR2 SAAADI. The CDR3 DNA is TGCGCCAGCAGTGAGTCGGGAGCGGGAGGGGGAGAGACCCAGTACTTC. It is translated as CASSESGAGGGETQYF.

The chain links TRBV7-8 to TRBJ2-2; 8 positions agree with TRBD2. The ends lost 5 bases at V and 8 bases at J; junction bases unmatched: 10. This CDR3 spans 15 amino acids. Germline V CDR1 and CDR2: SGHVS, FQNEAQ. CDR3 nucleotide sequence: TGTGCCAGCAGCCCACAGGGACTAGGAGCGGGGGAGCTGTTTTTT. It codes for CASSPQGLGAGELFF.

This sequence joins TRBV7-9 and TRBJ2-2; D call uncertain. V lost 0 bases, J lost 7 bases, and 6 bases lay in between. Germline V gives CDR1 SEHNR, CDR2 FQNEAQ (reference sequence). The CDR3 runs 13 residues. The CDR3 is CASSLAQNGELFF. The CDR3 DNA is TGTGCCAGCAGCTTAGCGCAGAACGGGGAGCTGTTTTTT.

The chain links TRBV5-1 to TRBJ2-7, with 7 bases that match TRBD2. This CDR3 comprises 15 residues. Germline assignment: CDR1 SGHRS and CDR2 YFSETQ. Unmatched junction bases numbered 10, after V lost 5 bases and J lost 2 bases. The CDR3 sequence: CASRAGLAEPYEQYF. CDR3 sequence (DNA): TGCGCCAGCAGGGCCGGGCTAGCGGAGCCCTACGAGCAGTACTTC.

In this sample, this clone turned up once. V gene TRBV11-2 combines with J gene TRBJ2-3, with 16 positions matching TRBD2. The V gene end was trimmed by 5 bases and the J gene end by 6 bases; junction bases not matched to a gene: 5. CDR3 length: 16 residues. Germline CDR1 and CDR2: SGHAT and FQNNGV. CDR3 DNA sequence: TGTGCCAGCAGCCTGGGGACTAGCGGGGGGGGCGATACGCAGTATTTT. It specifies CASSLGTSGGGDTQYF.

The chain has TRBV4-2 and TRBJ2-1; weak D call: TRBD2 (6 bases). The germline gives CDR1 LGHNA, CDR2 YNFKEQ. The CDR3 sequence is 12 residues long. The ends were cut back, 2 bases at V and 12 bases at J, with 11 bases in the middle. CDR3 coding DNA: TGTGCCAGCAGCCAAAGCCTGGGGGGGCAGTTCTTC. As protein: CASSQSLGGQFF.

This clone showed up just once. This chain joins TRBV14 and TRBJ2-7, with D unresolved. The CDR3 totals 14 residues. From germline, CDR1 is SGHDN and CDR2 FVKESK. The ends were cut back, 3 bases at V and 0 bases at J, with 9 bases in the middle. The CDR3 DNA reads TGTGCCAGCAGCCAGGTGACTTACTCCTACGAGCAGTACTTC. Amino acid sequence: CASSQVTYSYEQYF.

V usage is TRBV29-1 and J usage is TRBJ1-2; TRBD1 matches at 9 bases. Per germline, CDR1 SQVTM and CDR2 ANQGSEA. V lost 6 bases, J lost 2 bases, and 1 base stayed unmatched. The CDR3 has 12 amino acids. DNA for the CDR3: TGCAGCGTGGGGACAGGGAACTATGGCTACACCTTC. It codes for CSVGTGNYGYTF. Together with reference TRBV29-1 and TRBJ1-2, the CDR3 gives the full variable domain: SAVISQKPSRDICQRGTSLTIQCQVDSQVTMMFWYRQQPGQSLTLIATANQGSEATYESGFVIDKFPISRPNLTFSTLTVSNMSPEDSSIYLCSVGTGNYGYTFGSGTRLTVV.

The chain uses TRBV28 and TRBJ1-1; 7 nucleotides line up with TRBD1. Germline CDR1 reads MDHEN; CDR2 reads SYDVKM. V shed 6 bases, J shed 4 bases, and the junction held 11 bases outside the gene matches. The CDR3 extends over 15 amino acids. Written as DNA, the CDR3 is TGTGCCAGCAGAGCATCAGGGGGTGGTGGCACTGAAGCTTTCTTT. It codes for CASRASGGGGTEAFF.

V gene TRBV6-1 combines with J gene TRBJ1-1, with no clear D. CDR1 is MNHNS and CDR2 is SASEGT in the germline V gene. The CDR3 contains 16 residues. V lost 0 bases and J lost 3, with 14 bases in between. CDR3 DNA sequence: TGTGCCAGCAGTGAAGCCCTCCGAGGAGGGTACACTGAAGCTTTCTTT. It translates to CASSEALRGGYTEAFF.

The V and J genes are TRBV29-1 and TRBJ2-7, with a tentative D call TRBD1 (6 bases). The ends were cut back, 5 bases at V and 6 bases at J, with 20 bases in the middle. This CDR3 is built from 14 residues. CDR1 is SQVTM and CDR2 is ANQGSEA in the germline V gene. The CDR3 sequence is CSVTQGSGDVEQYF. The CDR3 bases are TGCAGCGTTACACAAGGGTCAGGGGATGTCGAGCAGTACTTC.

This CDR3 reads CASSGVGQRETQYF. The DNA of the CDR3 is TGTGCCAGCAGTGGTGTTGGACAGAGAGAGACCCAGTACTTC. The chain employs TRBV2 and TRBJ2-5; TRBD1 is a possible D gene (6 bases). CDR3 length: 14 amino acids. The germline gives CDR1 SNHLY, CDR2 FYNNEI. V was pared by 4 bases and J by 4 bases, with 13 bases between.

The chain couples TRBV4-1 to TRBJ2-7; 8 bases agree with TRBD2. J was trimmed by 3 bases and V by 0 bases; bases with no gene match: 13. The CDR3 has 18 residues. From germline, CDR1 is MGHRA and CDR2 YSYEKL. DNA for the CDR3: TGCGCCAGCAGCCAAGATCGGGAGGGGACGGGGGGCTACTACGAGCAGTACTTC. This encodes CASSQDREGTGGYYEQYF.

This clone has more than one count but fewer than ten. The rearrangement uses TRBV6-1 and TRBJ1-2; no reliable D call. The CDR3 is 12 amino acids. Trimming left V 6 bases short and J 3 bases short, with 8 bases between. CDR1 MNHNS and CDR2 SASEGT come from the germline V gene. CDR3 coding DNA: TGTGCCAGCAGACGGGGTCACTATGGCTACACCTTC. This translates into CASRRGHYGYTF.

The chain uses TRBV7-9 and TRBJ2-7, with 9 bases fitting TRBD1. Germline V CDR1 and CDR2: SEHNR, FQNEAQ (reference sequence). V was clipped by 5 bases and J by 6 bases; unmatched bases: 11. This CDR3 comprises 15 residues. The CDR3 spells CASSPGTGRFSEQYF. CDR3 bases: TGTGCCAGCAGCCCCGGGACAGGGAGATTTAGCGAGCAGTACTTC.

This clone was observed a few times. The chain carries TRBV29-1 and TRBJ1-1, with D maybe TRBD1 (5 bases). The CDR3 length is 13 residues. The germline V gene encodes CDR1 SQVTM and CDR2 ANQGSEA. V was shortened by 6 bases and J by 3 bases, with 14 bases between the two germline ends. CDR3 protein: CSVRRGSDTEAFF. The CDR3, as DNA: TGCAGCGTCCGAAGGGGATCCGACACTGAAGCTTTCTTT.

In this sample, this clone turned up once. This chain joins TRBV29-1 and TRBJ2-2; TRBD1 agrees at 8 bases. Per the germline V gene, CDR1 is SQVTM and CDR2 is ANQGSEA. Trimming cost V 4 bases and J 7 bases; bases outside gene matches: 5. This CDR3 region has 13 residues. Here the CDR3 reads CSVATGGHGELFF. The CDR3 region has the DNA TGCAGCGTTGCAACAGGGGGGCACGGGGAGCTGTTTTTT.

CDR3: CASSLGSGYTDTQYF. CDR3 nucleotides: TGTGCCAGCAGCTTGGGTAGCGGGTACACAGATACGCAGTATTTT. The chain has TRBV11-2 and TRBJ2-3, with TRBD2 matching over 7 bases. The V and J ends lost 3 bases and 2 bases, in that order; junction bases with no gene match: 5. The CDR3 totals 15 residues. The V gene's germline CDR1 is SGHAT and CDR2 FQNNGV.

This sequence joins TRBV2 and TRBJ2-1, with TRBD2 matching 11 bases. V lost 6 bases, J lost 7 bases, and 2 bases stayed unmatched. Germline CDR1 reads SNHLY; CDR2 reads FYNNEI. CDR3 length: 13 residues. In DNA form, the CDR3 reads TGTGCCAGCAGACTAGCGGGGGTGAATGAGCAGTTCTTC. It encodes CASRLAGVNEQFF.

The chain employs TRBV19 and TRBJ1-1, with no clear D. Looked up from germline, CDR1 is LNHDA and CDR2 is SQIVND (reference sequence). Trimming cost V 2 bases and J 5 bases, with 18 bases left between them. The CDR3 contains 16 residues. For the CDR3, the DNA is TGTGCCAGTAGTATATTTTTGCGTACGGGTCGGACTGAAGCTTTCTTT. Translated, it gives CASSIFLRTGRTEAFF.

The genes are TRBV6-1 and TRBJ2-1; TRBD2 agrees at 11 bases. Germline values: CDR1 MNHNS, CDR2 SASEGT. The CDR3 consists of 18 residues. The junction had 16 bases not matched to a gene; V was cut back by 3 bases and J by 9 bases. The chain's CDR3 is CASSDPGLADLPSGEQFF. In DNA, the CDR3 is TGTGCCAGCAGTGACCCGGGACTAGCGGACCTGCCGAGTGGTGAGCAGTTCTTC.

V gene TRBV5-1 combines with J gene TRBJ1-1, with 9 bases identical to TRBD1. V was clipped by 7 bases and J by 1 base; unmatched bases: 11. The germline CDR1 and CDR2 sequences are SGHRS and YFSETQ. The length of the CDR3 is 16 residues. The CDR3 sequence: CASSPDGTGTNTEAFF. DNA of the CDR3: TGCGCCAGCTCTCCCGACGGGACAGGGACGAACACTGAAGCTTTCTTT.

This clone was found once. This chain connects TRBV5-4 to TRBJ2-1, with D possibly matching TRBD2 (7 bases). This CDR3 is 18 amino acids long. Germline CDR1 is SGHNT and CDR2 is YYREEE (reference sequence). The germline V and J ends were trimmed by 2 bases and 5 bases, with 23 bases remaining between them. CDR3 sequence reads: CASSFIVGGPRKDNEQFF. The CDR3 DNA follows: TGTGCCAGCAGCTTCATCGTGGGGGGGCCCAGAAAGGACAATGAGCAGTTCTTC.